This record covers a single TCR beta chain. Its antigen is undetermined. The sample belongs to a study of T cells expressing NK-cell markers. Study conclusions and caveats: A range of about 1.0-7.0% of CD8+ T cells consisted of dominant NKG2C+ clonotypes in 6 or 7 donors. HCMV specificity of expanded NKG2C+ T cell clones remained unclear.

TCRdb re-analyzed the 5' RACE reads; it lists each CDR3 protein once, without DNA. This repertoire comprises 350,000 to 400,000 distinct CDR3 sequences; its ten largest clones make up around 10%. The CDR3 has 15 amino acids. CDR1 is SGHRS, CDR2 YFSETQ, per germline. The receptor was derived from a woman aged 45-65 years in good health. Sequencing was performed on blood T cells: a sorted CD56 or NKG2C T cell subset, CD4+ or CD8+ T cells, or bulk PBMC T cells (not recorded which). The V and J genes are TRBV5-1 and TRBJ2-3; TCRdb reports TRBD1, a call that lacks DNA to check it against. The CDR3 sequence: CASSRGDRATDTQYF. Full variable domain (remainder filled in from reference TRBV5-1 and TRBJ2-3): KAGVTQTPRYLIKTRGQQVTLSCSPISGHRSVSWYQQTPGQGLQFLFEYFSETQRNKGNFPGRFSGRQFSNSRSEMNVSTLELGDSALYLCASSRGDRATDTQYFGPGTRLTVL.